These 22 T cell receptor beta chains came from one sample sequenced in a study of T cell responses to AZD1222 COVID-19 vaccine. Produced via immunoSEQ multiplex PCR; TCRdb's table is partial and in-frame only. The sample shows under 60,000 clones, approximately 79% of them seen only once. The specimen comprised peripheral blood, sampled on day 0 of AZD1222 vaccination. The source of these receptors is an adult in good health.

The rearrangement links TRBV7-6 to TRBJ1-2; 7 bases map to TRBD1. With 4 bases clipped from V and 4 bases from J, the junction kept 9 bases outside the gene matches. This CDR3 is 15 amino acids long. Germline values: CDR1 SGHVS, CDR2 FNYEAQ. This chain's CDR3 is CASSSRDRGSYGYTF. CDR3 nucleotide sequence: TGTGCCAGCAGCTCCCGGGACAGAGGATCCTATGGCTACACCTTC.

This clone appeared a few times. The chain combines TRBV3-1 (or the pseudogene TRBV3-2) with TRBJ2-3; D is ambiguous. The CDR3 consists of 16 residues. CDR1 is LGHDT, CDR2 YNNKEL, per germline (reference sequence). Trimming took off 6 bases at V and 2 bases at J, with 18 bases between the two ends. The CDR3 sequence: CASSNSRALYTDTQYF. The CDR3 nucleotides read TGTGCCAGCAGTAACTCCCGGGCCCTGTACACAGATACGCAGTATTTT.

V gene TRBV10-3 combines with J gene TRBJ2-1; D perhaps matches TRBD1 (5 bases). The CDR3 covers 12 residues. CDR1 and CDR2 (germline): ENHRY, SYGVKD. V was clipped by 6 bases and J by 5 bases, with 8 bases between them. CDR3 in amino acids: CAIRDNNNEQFF. Here the CDR3 DNA reads TGTGCCATCAGGGACAACAACAATGAGCAGTTCTTC.

This chain joins TRBV7-3 and TRBJ2-6; unclear D gene. In germline, CDR1 is SGHTA, CDR2 FQGTGA. The V and J ends lost 5 bases and 0 bases respectively, with 8 bases between them. The CDR3 loop spans 15 amino acids. The CDR3 loop is CASSKSSSGANVLTF. The DNA of the CDR3 is TGTGCCAGCAGCAAGAGCAGCTCTGGGGCCAACGTCCTGACTTTC.

The chain employs TRBV6-2 or TRBV6-3 and TRBJ2-5; TRBD1 aligns across 10 bases. Germline-derived CDR1 and CDR2 are MNHEY and SVGEGT. The V segment lost 1 base and the J segment 2 bases; nucleotides outside the gene matches: 4. The CDR3 contains 16 residues. The CDR3 spells CASSYFPGQGQETQYF. CDR3 coding DNA: TGTGCCAGCAGTTACTTCCCGGGACAGGGGCAAGAGACCCAGTACTTC.

This rearrangement joins TRBV29-1 to TRBJ2-5; D may be TRBD2 (5 bases). V was clipped by 5 bases and J by 1 base, with 11 bases between them. Germline CDR1 and CDR2: SQVTM and ANQGSEA. The CDR3 sequence is 13 residues long. The CDR3 region is CSVLLRVQETQYF. DNA of the CDR3: TGCAGCGTTCTGTTGCGGGTCCAAGAGACCCAGTACTTC.

V usage is TRBV4-1 and J usage is TRBJ2-5, with D perhaps TRBD2 (6 bases). Germline CDR1 is MGHRA and CDR2 is YSYEKL. The CDR3 is 16 residues long. V lost 6 bases to trimming and J lost 1 base, with 18 bases between them. The CDR3 region is CASRLVFSTSQETQYF. Here the CDR3 DNA reads TGCGCCAGCAGACTAGTTTTCTCGACTAGCCAAGAGACCCAGTACTTC.

This chain connects TRBV2 to TRBJ1-4; D call uncertain. The V gene lost 8 bases and the J gene lost 2 bases, with 9 bases spanning the gap. Germline CDR1 reads SNHLY; CDR2 reads FYNNEI. The CDR3 sequence is 13 residues long. CDR3 nucleotides: TGTGCCAGCGACCAGTCCACTAATGAAAAACTGTTTTTT. Translated, it gives CASDQSTNEKLFF.

V usage is TRBV6-1 and J usage is TRBJ1-4, with D possibly being TRBD1 (5 bases). The CDR3 spans 12 residues. The germline gives CDR1 MNHNS, CDR2 SASEGT. Trimming removed 1 base at V and 14 bases at J, with 11 bases between. The CDR3 DNA sequence: TGTGCCAGCAGTGAAGGGGGCGAGATCCTGTTTTTT. This sequence encodes CASSEGGEILFF.

The chain combines TRBV3-1 (or the pseudogene TRBV3-2) with TRBJ2-5; TRBD2 matches 11 bases. The length of the CDR3 is 16 residues. Germline V CDR1 and CDR2: LGHDT, YNNKEL (reference sequence). Trimming cost V 4 bases and J 0 bases; bases outside gene matches: 4. CDR3 nucleotide sequence: TGTGCCAGCAGCCCAGGACTAGCGGGCGACCAAGAGACCCAGTACTTC. Its protein is CASSPGLAGDQETQYF.

This chain joins TRBV6-5 and TRBJ2-1; D gene uncertain. This CDR3 comprises 13 residues. V shed 6 bases and J shed 0 bases, with 6 bases lying between them. Looked up from germline, CDR1 is MNHEY and CDR2 is SVGAGI. In nucleotides, the CDR3 is TGTGCCAGCAGGCGTAGCTCCTACAATGAGCAGTTCTTC. Protein sequence: CASRRSSYNEQFF.

This clone was seen once. The chain combines TRBV11-2 with TRBJ2-5; TRBD1 matches at 8 bases. Per germline, CDR1 SGHAT and CDR2 FQNNGV. The CDR3 totals 14 residues. J gave up 4 bases and V 1 base, and 2 bases lay outside the gene matches. CDR3 DNA: TGTGCCAGCAGCTTAGGGACAGGGCGAGAGACCCAGTACTTC. Translated, it gives CASSLGTGRETQYF.

This clone was seen only a few times. The chain recombines TRBV6-5 with TRBJ1-3; TRBD1 matches at 8 bases. The CDR3 runs 12 residues. Germline V gives CDR1 MNHEY, CDR2 SVGAGI. Unmatched junction bases numbered 1, after V lost 8 bases and J lost 4 bases. CDR3 sequence: CASRTGGNTIYF. CDR3 in DNA: TGTGCCAGCCGGACAGGGGGAAACACCATATATTTT.

V and J are TRBV2 and TRBJ1-5, with TRBD1 matching over 9 bases. The CDR3 consists of 15 residues. Unmatched junction bases numbered 4, after V lost 6 bases and J lost 1 base. Germline V CDR1 and CDR2: SNHLY, FYNNEI. The CDR3 loop is CASSRQGGSNQPQHF. CDR3 nucleotides: TGTGCCAGCAGCCGACAGGGGGGGAGCAATCAGCCCCAGCATTTT.

This rearrangement joins TRBV28 to TRBJ2-1, with D perhaps assigned TRBD1 or TRBD2 (5 bases each). Germline values: CDR1 MDHEN, CDR2 SYDVKM. Trimming cost V 6 bases and J 0 bases, with 12 bases left between them. The CDR3 loop spans 15 amino acids. The CDR3 reads CASSYRDGSYNEQFF. CDR3 DNA sequence: TGTGCCAGCAGCTACCGGGACGGCTCCTACAATGAGCAGTTCTTC.

This chain connects TRBV28 to TRBJ2-6; 7 positions agree with TRBD1. V trimming: 6 bases; J trimming: 3 bases; junction bases outside the gene matches: 5. Germline loops: CDR1 MDHEN, CDR2 SYDVKM. The CDR3 contains 15 residues. CDR3 protein: CASSLDRVGANVLTF. The CDR3 DNA follows: TGTGCCAGCAGCCTTGACAGGGTTGGGGCCAACGTCCTGACTTTC.

The chain has TRBV7-2 and TRBJ2-7; D is unclear. Looked up from germline, CDR1 is SGHTA and CDR2 is FQGNSA. The CDR3 is made up of 14 amino acids. Trimming stripped 5 bases from V and 3 bases from J, with 14 bases between. The CDR3 protein is CASSRAGTRYEQYF. The CDR3 DNA reads TGTGCCAGCAGCCGGGCTGGTACGCGCTACGAGCAGTACTTC.

The CDR3 is CASSSDRVIYTGELFF. The DNA for the CDR3 is TGTGCCAGCAGCTCTGACAGGGTAATTTACACCGGGGAGCTGTTTTTT. This chain connects TRBV27 to TRBJ2-2; 7 nucleotides agree with TRBD1. CDR1 is MNHEY and CDR2 is SMNVEV in the germline V gene (reference sequence). This CDR3 is built from 16 residues. With V trimmed by 6 bases and J by 3 bases, 10 bases remained unmatched.

In its sample, this clone is medium-sized. The chain is built from TRBV10-1 and TRBJ2-2; D remains ambiguous. V was cut by 2 bases and J by 5 bases, with 12 bases left in between. The CDR3 extends over 15 amino acids. CDR1 is WNHNN, CDR2 SYGVQD, per germline (reference sequence). DNA for the CDR3: TGCGCCAGCAGTGAGAACACCCTCGGGACCGGGGAGCTGTTTTTT. Protein: CASSENTLGTGELFF.

The CDR3 nucleotides read TGTGCCAGCAGCCGATCCGGAAGCGGGACCCAAGAGACCCAGTACTTC. This codes for CASSRSGSGTQETQYF. V gene TRBV4-2 combines with J gene TRBJ2-5, with TRBD2 matching 7 bases. Per germline, CDR1 LGHNA and CDR2 YNFKEQ. V lost 4 bases to trimming and J lost 1 base; unmatched junction nucleotides: 9. This CDR3 has 16 amino acids.

J is TRBJ2-7 and V is TRBV7-6; 8 positions match TRBD2. There are 14 residues in the CDR3. The J segment lost 7 bases and the V segment lost 4 bases, leaving 9 bases of the junction unmatched. The V gene's germline CDR1 is SGHVS and CDR2 FNYEAQ. The CDR3 DNA reads TGTGCCAGCAGCTCACGCCGGGGGGGCAATGAGCAGTACTTC. Its protein is CASSSRRGGNEQYF.

The gene calls are TRBV19 and TRBJ2-2; D gene unclear. V dropped 6 bases and J dropped 4 bases, with 12 bases sitting between them. In germline, CDR1 is LNHDA, CDR2 SQIVND (reference sequence). The CDR3 contains 14 residues. Here the CDR3 DNA reads TGTGCCAGTAGCCCCCCTTGGGCCACCGGGGAGCTGTTTTTT. This encodes CASSPPWATGELFF.